Below are 28 T cell receptor beta chains sequenced from a single sample in a study of CD8 T cells in ankylosing spondylitis. In TCRdb, the 5' RACE reads were re-called with MiXCR into one record per CDR3 protein. The repertoire holds 15,000 to 20,000 distinct CDR3 sequences, approximately 8.4% seen once, with roughly 36% in the top ten. Input material: blood. The receptors shown here come from a male donor with ankylosing spondylitis or in good health (not recorded which).

This clonotype was counted many times. The V call is TRBV7-2, the J call TRBJ2-5; the match to TRBD2 covers 13 bases. This CDR3 is 16 amino acids long. Germline V lookup: CDR1 SGHTA, CDR2 FQGNSA. With 4 bases clipped from V and 3 bases from J, the junction kept 5 bases outside the gene matches. CDR3 nucleotides: TGTGCCAGCAGCTCCGGGACTAGCGGGGTTAAAGAGACCCAGTACTTC. Amino acid sequence: CASSSGTSGVKETQYF.

There are many counts of this clonotype. The chain couples TRBV20-1 to TRBJ1-6; 7 bases agree with TRBD1. This CDR3 has 14 residues. J was trimmed by 6 bases and V by 5 bases; bases with no gene match: 7. CDR1 is DFQATT, CDR2 SNEGSKA, per germline (reference sequence). The CDR3 region is CSAGSGTVNSPLHF. The CDR3 DNA follows: TGCAGTGCTGGTTCCGGGACAGTTAATTCACCCCTCCACTTT.

The V and J genes are TRBV19 and TRBJ2-5; 8 bases map to TRBD2. From germline, CDR1 is LNHDA and CDR2 SQIVND (reference sequence). The junction had 3 bases not matched to a gene; V was cut back by 3 bases and J by 3 bases. CDR3 length: 14 residues. The CDR3, as DNA: TGTGCCAGTAGTATGAGCGGGAGTAAAGAGACCCAGTACTTC. Its protein product is CASSMSGSKETQYF.

This clonotype came up a few times. This chain links TRBV15 with TRBJ2-3, with 7 positions matching TRBD2. The V gene end was trimmed by 0 bases and the J gene end by 0 bases; junction bases not matched to a gene: 15. The CDR3 is made up of 20 amino acids. Germline V gene lookup returns CDR1 LNHNV and CDR2 YYDKDF (reference sequence). CDR3 residues: CATSRDVGGGRRTSTDTQYF. The CDR3 DNA sequence: TGTGCCACCAGCAGAGATGTAGGCGGGGGAAGGAGGACTAGCACAGATACGCAGTATTTT.

This clonotype has a count of ten or more. The V gene is TRBV15, the J gene TRBJ2-5; D is unclear. CDR3 size: 14 residues. Germline lookup yields CDR1 LNHNV and CDR2 YYDKDF (reference sequence). Trimming left V 0 bases short and J 3 bases short, with 8 bases between. The CDR3 here is CATSRDLWEETQYF. The CDR3 coding sequence is TGTGCCACCAGCAGAGATCTCTGGGAAGAGACCCAGTACTTC.

J is TRBJ2-7 and V is TRBV19, with D hard to call. Germline CDR1 is LNHDA and CDR2 is SQIVND (reference sequence). The V gene lost 0 bases and the J gene lost 6 bases, with 12 bases spanning the gap. This CDR3 region has 14 residues. The CDR3 reads CASSIDLTVPEQYF. In nucleotides, the CDR3 is TGTGCCAGTAGTATAGATCTCACGGTCCCCGAGCAGTACTTC.

This clonotype has ten or more counts. This rearrangement joins TRBV5-1 to TRBJ2-7; TRBD2 matches 7 bases. CDR3 length equals 19 residues. Trimming took 0 bases from V and 2 from J; bases not matched to a gene: 17. CDR1 SGHRS and CDR2 YFSETQ come from the germline V gene. In nucleotides, the CDR3 is TGCGCCAGCAGCTTGGCCCCCAGCAATCTAGCGGAACTGACCTACGAGCAGTACTTC. As protein: CASSLAPSNLAELTYEQYF.

This clonotype was observed a few times. V and J are TRBV6-5 and TRBJ2-7; unclear D gene. Trimming removed 7 bases from V and 3 bases from J, with 16 bases in between. The CDR3 length is 14 residues. Germline V gene data show CDR1 as MNHEY and CDR2 as SVGAGI. CDR3 DNA: TGTGCCAGCAAACGGACCGTAGTCAGCTACGAGCAGTACGTC. It encodes CASKRTVVSYEQYV.

This clonotype has a count of ten or more. The chain has TRBV5-1 and TRBJ2-3, with 9 bases matching TRBD2. The J segment lost 2 bases and the V segment lost 4 bases, leaving 8 bases of the junction unmatched. The CDR3 extends over 16 amino acids. Germline V gives CDR1 SGHRS, CDR2 YFSETQ. CDR3 in DNA: TGCGCCAGCAGCCCCGGTAGCGGGGGACCCACAGATACGCAGTATTTT. This sequence encodes CASSPGSGGPTDTQYF.

The chain carries TRBV3-1 and TRBJ2-7; TRBD1 might be the D (6 bases). Germline V CDR1 and CDR2: LGHDT, YNNKEL (reference sequence). The CDR3 spans 14 residues. Trimming shortened V by 4 bases and J by 0 bases, and 10 bases separated the two germline ends. DNA of the CDR3: TGTGCCAGCAGCCCGACAGGCGTCTCCTACGAGCAGTACTTC. The encoded protein is CASSPTGVSYEQYF.

This clonotype has a count of ten or more. The gene calls are TRBV7-2 and TRBJ2-2; tentative D call: TRBD1 (6 bases). Trimming left V 2 bases short and J 4 bases short, with 11 bases between. From germline, CDR1 is SGHTA and CDR2 FQGNSA. The CDR3 length is 15 residues. CDR3 DNA: TGTGCCAGCAGCTTACAGGGGCGGGTCACCGGGGAGCTGTTTTTT. As protein: CASSLQGRVTGELFF. Full variable domain (outside the CDR3, taken from reference TRBV7-2 and TRBJ2-2): GAGVSQSPSNKVTEKGKDVELRCDPISGHTALYWYRQSLGQGLEFLIYFQGNSAPDKSGLPSDRFSAERTGGSVSTLTIQRTQQEDSAVYLCASSLQGRVTGELFFGEGSRLTVL.

In its sample, this clonotype was seen many times. V usage is TRBV20-1 and J usage is TRBJ2-3, with 7 bases that match TRBD1. The CDR3 extends over 14 amino acids. V dropped 6 bases and J dropped 0; count of bases not matched to a gene: 6. From germline, CDR1 is DFQATT and CDR2 SNEGSKA (reference sequence). CDR3 nucleotides: TGCAGTGCCCCGGGACAGAGTAGCACAGATACGCAGTATTTT. This translates into CSAPGQSSTDTQYF.

This chain connects TRBV20-1 to TRBJ1-1, with D uncertain. The CDR3 totals 11 residues. Germline CDR1 reads DFQATT; CDR2 reads SNEGSKA (reference sequence). Trimming pared 4 bases from V and 7 bases from J, leaving 10 bases between. The CDR3 loop is CSANGLVEAFF. As DNA, the CDR3 is TGCAGTGCTAACGGGTTGGTTGAAGCTTTCTTT.

This clonotype was observed at least ten times. The chain links TRBV12-3 or TRBV12-4 to TRBJ2-2; weak D call: TRBD1 (6 bases). This CDR3 has 16 amino acids. Trimming took off 5 bases at V and 4 bases at J, with 17 bases between the two ends. CDR3 DNA sequence: TGTGCCAGCAGTCTTTCCAGGGGAAAGAGCACCGGGGAGCTGTTTTTT. Its protein is CASSLSRGKSTGELFF.

This clonotype was recorded once. The V gene is TRBV4-3, the J gene TRBJ2-6; no clear D gene. The CDR3 consists of 15 residues. V lost 4 bases, J lost 0 bases, and 7 bases lay in between. Germline V gene data show CDR1 as LGHNA and CDR2 as YSLEER. CDR3 protein: CASSPGGSGANVLTF. CDR3 coding DNA: TGCGCCAGCAGCCCGGGCGGCTCTGGGGCCAACGTCCTGACTTTC.

The chain recombines TRBV10-3 with TRBJ2-1; D is uncertain. CDR1 is ENHRY and CDR2 is SYGVKD in the germline V gene. The CDR3 is 12 residues long. V lost 8 bases and J 1 base, leaving 6 bases between the germline ends. CDR3 sequence reads: CAIGRSYNEQFF. In DNA form, the CDR3 reads TGTGCCATCGGACGGTCCTACAATGAGCAGTTCTTC.

This clonotype occurred many times. This chain links TRBV5-5 with TRBJ2-1, with TRBD2 matching 10 bases. Germline CDR1 is SGHKS and CDR2 is YYEKEE (reference sequence). V trimming: 0 bases; J trimming: 1 base; junction bases outside the gene matches: 13. The CDR3 is made up of 20 amino acids. The chain's CDR3 is CASSLALAGVWGKSYNEQFF. The CDR3 region has the DNA TGTGCCAGCAGCTTGGCCCTAGCGGGAGTTTGGGGGAAGTCCTACAATGAGCAGTTCTTC.

This clonotype is deemed medium-sized. The chain has TRBV5-1 and TRBJ2-3; D is unclear. Per the germline V gene, CDR1 is SGHRS and CDR2 is YFSETQ. The CDR3 consists of 15 residues. Trimming cost V 2 bases and J 0 bases, with 10 bases left between them. The CDR3 is CASSLSIVSTDTQYF. CDR3 sequence (DNA): TGCGCCAGCAGCTTATCGATAGTAAGCACAGATACGCAGTATTTT.

In this sample, this clonotype turned up many times. The chain employs TRBV28 and TRBJ1-3; unclear D gene. Trimming pared 7 bases from V and 1 base from J, leaving 11 bases between. Germline V gene data show CDR1 as MDHEN and CDR2 as SYDVKM. The CDR3 is 14 amino acids. The CDR3 nucleotides read TGTGCCAGCACGCCCAGTGATTCTGGAAACACCATATATTTT. This sequence encodes CASTPSDSGNTIYF.

In its sample, this clonotype was seen many times. This chain joins TRBV5-6 and TRBJ1-1; D possibly corresponds to TRBD1 (5 bases). V lost 4 bases to trimming and J lost 1 base, with 8 bases between them. CDR1 SGHDT and CDR2 YYEEEE come from the germline V gene. This CDR3 is built from 13 residues. CDR3 residues: CASSIQGNTEAFF. The CDR3 coding sequence is TGTGCCAGCAGCATCCAGGGGAACACTGAAGCTTTCTTT.

The J gene is TRBJ2-2, the V gene TRBV28, with 7 positions matching TRBD2. After removal of 4 bases from V and 0 bases from J, the junction contained 5 bases not matched to a gene. CDR1 MDHEN and CDR2 SYDVKM come from the germline V gene. The CDR3 spans 16 residues. CDR3: CASSYLGGANTGELFF. The DNA of the CDR3 is TGTGCCAGCAGTTACCTGGGGGGGGCGAACACCGGGGAGCTGTTTTTT.

This clonotype was observed many times. V gene TRBV5-1 combines with J gene TRBJ2-1, with D hard to call. Germline-derived CDR1 and CDR2 are SGHRS and YFSETQ. The CDR3 totals 14 residues. Trimming left V 2 bases short and J 3 bases short, with 9 bases between. The CDR3 region has the DNA TGCGCCAGCAGCTTTCCCGGAAACTACAATGAGCAGTTCTTC. Its protein is CASSFPGNYNEQFF.

This clonotype has at least ten counts. The genes are TRBV7-2 and TRBJ2-2; D is unresolved. Trimming pared 1 base from V and 6 bases from J, leaving 3 bases between. CDR1 SGHTA and CDR2 FQGNSA come from the germline V gene. The CDR3 contains 12 residues. CDR3 DNA sequence: TGTGCCAGCAGCTTAGTGTCCGGGGAGCTGTTTTTT. Its translation: CASSLVSGELFF.

The chain employs TRBV28 and TRBJ2-2; 11 nucleotides align to TRBD2. The CDR3 loop spans 15 amino acids. V lost 4 bases, J lost 5 bases, and 3 bases stayed unmatched. CDR1 and CDR2 from the germline V gene are MDHEN and SYDVKM. CDR3 bases: TGTGCCAGCAGTTCTCCTAGCGGGAGGACCGGGGAGCTGTTTTTT. Amino acids: CASSSPSGRTGELFF.

A few counts support this clonotype. The V call is TRBV12-3 or TRBV12-4, the J call TRBJ1-1; D perhaps matches TRBD1 (6 bases). The CDR3 spans 13 residues. V lost 6 bases and J lost 6, with 14 bases in between. The chain's CDR3 is CASSDTGFAEAFF. The DNA for the CDR3 is TGTGCCAGCAGCGATACAGGGTTCGCTGAAGCTTTCTTT.

There are many counts of this clonotype. The genes are TRBV3-1 and TRBJ2-2, with 8 positions matching TRBD2. The CDR3 has 15 residues. The junction had 3 bases not matched to a gene; V was cut back by 5 bases and J by 1 base. The germline CDR1 and CDR2 sequences are LGHDT and YNNKEL (reference sequence). DNA for the CDR3: TGTGCCAGCAGCTATAGCGGGATGAACACCGGGGAGCTGTTTTTT. This gives the protein CASSYSGMNTGELFF.

V gene TRBV20-1 combines with J gene TRBJ2-3; a weak D match, TRBD2 (6 bases). Looked up from germline, CDR1 is DFQATT and CDR2 is SNEGSKA (reference sequence). Trimming took 5 bases from V and 0 from J, leaving 18 bases between them. CDR3 size: 16 residues. The DNA for the CDR3 is TGCAGTGCTGAAGAAAGGAGGGCCGAAAGCACAGATACGCAGTATTTT. Translation: CSAEERRAESTDTQYF.

The J gene is TRBJ2-3, the V gene TRBV10-3; no firm D call. This CDR3 comprises 13 residues. Germline values: CDR1 ENHRY, CDR2 SYGVKD. V was trimmed by 3 bases and J by 5 bases, leaving 9 bases between them. CDR3 sequence reads: CAISDLAKDTQYF. DNA of the CDR3: TGTGCCATCAGTGATCTGGCGAAAGATACGCAGTATTTT.